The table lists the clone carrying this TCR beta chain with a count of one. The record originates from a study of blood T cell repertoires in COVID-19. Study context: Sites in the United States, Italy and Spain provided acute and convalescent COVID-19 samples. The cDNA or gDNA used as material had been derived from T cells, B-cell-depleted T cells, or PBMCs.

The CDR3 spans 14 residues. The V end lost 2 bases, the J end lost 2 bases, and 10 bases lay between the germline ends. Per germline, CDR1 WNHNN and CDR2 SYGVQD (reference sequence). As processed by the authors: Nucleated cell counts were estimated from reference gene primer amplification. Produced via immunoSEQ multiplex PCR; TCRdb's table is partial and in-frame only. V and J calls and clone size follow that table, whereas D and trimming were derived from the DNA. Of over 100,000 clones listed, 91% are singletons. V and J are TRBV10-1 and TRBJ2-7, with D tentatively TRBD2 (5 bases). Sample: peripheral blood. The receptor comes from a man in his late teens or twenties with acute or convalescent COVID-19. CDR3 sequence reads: CASSETGNAYEQYF. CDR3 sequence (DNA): TGCGCCAGCAGTGAGACCGGGAATGCCTACGAGCAGTACTTC.